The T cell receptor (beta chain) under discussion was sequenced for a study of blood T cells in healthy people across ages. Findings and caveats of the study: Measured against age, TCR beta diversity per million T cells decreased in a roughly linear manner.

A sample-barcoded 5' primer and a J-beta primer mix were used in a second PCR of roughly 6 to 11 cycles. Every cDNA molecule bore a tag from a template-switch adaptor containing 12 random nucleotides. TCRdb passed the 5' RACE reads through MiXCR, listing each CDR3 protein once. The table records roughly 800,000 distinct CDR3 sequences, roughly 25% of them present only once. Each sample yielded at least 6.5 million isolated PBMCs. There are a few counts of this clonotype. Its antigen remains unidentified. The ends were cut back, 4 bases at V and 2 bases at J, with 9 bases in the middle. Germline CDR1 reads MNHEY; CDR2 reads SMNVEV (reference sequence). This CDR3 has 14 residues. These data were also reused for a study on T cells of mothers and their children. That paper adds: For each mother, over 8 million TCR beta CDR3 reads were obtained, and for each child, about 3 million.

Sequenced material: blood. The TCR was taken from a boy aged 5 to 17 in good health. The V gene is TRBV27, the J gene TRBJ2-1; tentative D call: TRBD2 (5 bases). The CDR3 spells CASSYQAAYNEQFF. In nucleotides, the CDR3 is TGTGCCAGCAGTTACCAAGCGGCCTACAATGAGCAGTTCTTC.